This T cell receptor beta chain was obtained from a study of read filtering for tumor transcriptome and immune sequencing. Looking at the study overall: The cohort had roughly 16 men and approximately 14 women aged roughly 47 to 90, mean roughly 65 years.

This clonotype came up many times. The library was built from around 380 ng RNA with molecular barcoded adaptors for alpha/delta and beta/gamma chains. MiXCR was run by TCRdb on the reads, yielding one entry per CDR3 protein. The sample includes 46,000 or so distinct CDR3 sequences, roughly 19% of them seen just once. Unmatched junction bases numbered 12, after V lost 0 bases and J lost 4 bases. The CDR3 sequence is 19 residues long. CDR1 and CDR2 (germline): LNHNV, YYDKDF (reference sequence). The chain carries TRBV15 and TRBJ2-3, with 11 positions matching TRBD2. This sequence originates from a donor at least 40 years old with multiple myeloma. The source material was a population of CD138-negative cells sorted from bone marrow. The CDR3 DNA reads as TGTGCCACCAGCAGAGATCGTCCCGAGACTAGCGGGACCGCAGATACGCAGTATTTT. Translation: CATSRDRPETSGTADTQYF. Combining the CDR3 with reference TRBV15 and TRBJ2-3 gives the whole variable domain DAMVIQNPRYQVTQFGKPVTLSCSQTLNHNVMYWYQQKSSQAPKLLFHYYDKDFNNEADTPDNFQSRRPNTSFCFLDIRSPGLGDTAMYLCATSRDRPETSGTADTQYFGPGTRLTVL.